This entry lists 19 T cell receptor beta chains sequenced from one sample in a study of T cells after yellow fever vaccination. TCRdb used MiXCR to reprocess the 5' RACE reads, holding one entry per CDR3 protein. The sample includes 300,000 to 450,000 distinct CDR3 sequences, under 7.5% of them seen just once. Sequences were derived from PBMCs, sampled 5 days after the yellow fever booster vaccination. Receptors were obtained from a man aged 30 to 39 who received the YFV17D yellow fever vaccine.

There are many counts of this clonotype. The rearrangement joins TRBV7-2 to TRBJ2-1; D gene unclear. Trimming left V 1 base short and J 6 bases short, with 10 bases between. CDR1 and CDR2 (germline): SGHTA, FQGNSA. The CDR3 is made up of 14 amino acids. DNA of the CDR3: TGTGCCAGCAGCTTAGTGTTGGGGTCCAATGAGCAGTTCTTC. This translates into CASSLVLGSNEQFF.

This clonotype was recorded at least ten times. The V call is TRBV7-9, the J call TRBJ2-7; D gene uncertain. With 4 bases removed from V and 6 bases from J, the gap between germline ends came to 10 bases. The CDR3 contains 12 residues. Germline V gene lookup returns CDR1 SEHNR and CDR2 FQNEAQ (reference sequence). The CDR3 nucleotides read TGTGCCAGCAGCTCCGCAACCTCCGAGCAGTACTTC. Translating gives CASSSATSEQYF.

The chain combines TRBV10-3 with TRBJ2-5; a weak D match, TRBD2 (6 bases). The CDR3 is made up of 11 amino acids. CDR1 ENHRY and CDR2 SYGVKD come from the germline V gene. Deletions cut 7 bases from V and 4 bases from J, with 7 bases between. The CDR3 sequence: CAIKAGETQYF. DNA for the CDR3: TGTGCCATCAAAGCGGGAGAGACCCAGTACTTC.

This clonotype was picked up many times. The V gene is TRBV12-3 or TRBV12-4, the J gene TRBJ2-7, with D unclear. V was shortened by 3 bases and J by 6 bases, with 12 bases between the two germline ends. The CDR3 covers 13 residues. The CDR3 loop is CASSFWGMGEQYF. As DNA, the CDR3 is TGTGCCAGCAGTTTTTGGGGAATGGGCGAGCAGTACTTC.

The chain carries TRBV5-1 and TRBJ2-7; 7 bases fit TRBD2. The CDR3 runs 15 residues. Germline trimming cut 1 base from V and 3 bases from J; bases unmatched to any gene: 7. CDR1 and CDR2 (germline): SGHRS, YFSETQ. The CDR3 region has the DNA TGCGCCAGCAGCTTGAGAGCAGGGAGGGACTACGAGCAGTACTTC. It translates to CASSLRAGRDYEQYF.

This clonotype was found many times. CDR3 DNA: TGTGCCAGCAGGGAAGGTACGGCCAACGTCCTGACTTTC. The encoded protein is CASREGTANVLTF. This rearrangement joins TRBV28 to TRBJ2-6, with no clear D. The CDR3 consists of 13 residues. V lost 6 bases, J lost 6 bases, and 9 bases lay in between. In germline, CDR1 is MDHEN, CDR2 SYDVKM.

This clonotype was seen a handful of times. The chain employs TRBV10-3 and TRBJ2-5; unclear D gene. Germline CDR1 is ENHRY and CDR2 is SYGVKD. The CDR3 spans 13 residues. V lost 6 bases, J lost 9 bases, and 17 bases lay in between. The CDR3 reads CAISRTEEPPQYF. The CDR3 coding sequence is TGTGCCATCAGCCGTACTGAGGAACCGCCCCAGTACTTC.

Ten or more counts support this clonotype. The V and J genes are TRBV12-3 or TRBV12-4 and TRBJ2-6; unclear D gene. The CDR3 is made up of 15 amino acids. Trimming took 8 bases from V and 1 from J, leaving 12 bases between them. The CDR3 loop reads CASEVRASGANVLTF. As DNA, the CDR3 is TGTGCCAGCGAGGTACGAGCTTCTGGGGCCAACGTCCTGACTTTC.

The chain combines TRBV7-2 with TRBJ2-5; D is perhaps TRBD2 (5 bases). Trimming took 2 bases from V and 2 from J, leaving 9 bases between them. The CDR3 loop spans 14 amino acids. CDR1 is SGHTA and CDR2 is FQGNSA in the germline V gene. In DNA, the CDR3 is TGTGCCAGCAGCTTATGGAGCGGACAAGAGACCCAGTACTTC. This sequence encodes CASSLWSGQETQYF.

The table lists this clonotype with a few counts. The V and J genes are TRBV11-2 and TRBJ2-5; 7 bases agree with TRBD1. CDR3 length: 15 amino acids. Germline V gene data show CDR1 as SGHAT and CDR2 as FQNNGV. Unmatched junction bases numbered 3, after V lost 1 base and J lost 1 base. The CDR3 reads CASSLGGTAQETQYF. The CDR3 DNA sequence: TGTGCCAGCAGCTTAGGGGGGACAGCCCAAGAGACCCAGTACTTC. The whole variable domain, remainder taken from reference TRBV11-2 and TRBJ2-5, is EAGVAQSPRYKIIEKRQSVAFWCNPISGHATLYWYQQILGQGPKLLIQFQNNGVVDDSQLPKDRFSAERLKGVDSTLKIQPAKLEDSAVYLCASSLGGTAQETQYFGPGTRLLVL.

This clonotype was counted ten times or more. The rearrangement joins TRBV5-1 to TRBJ2-2, with D possibly being TRBD1 (6 bases). Trimming shortened V by 3 bases and J by 4 bases, and 10 bases separated the two germline ends. The CDR3 spans 14 residues. The germline V gene has CDR1 SGHRS and CDR2 YFSETQ. CDR3: CASSWTVSTGELFF. The CDR3 region has the DNA TGCGCCAGCAGCTGGACAGTTAGCACCGGGGAGCTGTTTTTT. The full variable domain, its missing parts supplied by reference TRBV5-1 and TRBJ2-2, is KAGVTQTPRYLIKTRGQQVTLSCSPISGHRSVSWYQQTPGQGLQFLFEYFSETQRNKGNFPGRFSGRQFSNSRSEMNVSTLELGDSALYLCASSWTVSTGELFFGEGSRLTVL.

This clonotype was seen a handful of times. J is TRBJ1-5 and V is TRBV5-1, with D perhaps matching TRBD1 (5 bases). The CDR3 totals 14 residues. V lost 4 bases to trimming and J lost 5 bases, with 13 bases between them. From germline, CDR1 is SGHRS and CDR2 YFSETQ. In DNA form, the CDR3 reads TGCGCCAGCAGCCCGGACTCGGGGGATCAGCCCCAGCATTTT. This gives the protein CASSPDSGDQPQHF.

This clonotype was recorded many times. V is TRBV7-9 and J is TRBJ2-1; D is tentatively TRBD1 or TRBD2 (5 bases each). Deletions cut 4 bases from V and 4 bases from J, with 11 bases between. Germline assignment: CDR1 SEHNR and CDR2 FQNEAQ (reference sequence). This CDR3 has 14 amino acids. CDR3: CASSSRDLYNEQFF. CDR3 nucleotide sequence: TGTGCCAGCAGCTCACGGGACCTTTACAATGAGCAGTTCTTC.

This clonotype has at least ten counts. V and J are TRBV10-3 and TRBJ2-1; no firm D call. V was shortened by 6 bases and J by 5 bases, with 14 bases between the two germline ends. Looked up from germline, CDR1 is ENHRY and CDR2 is SYGVKD. The CDR3 spans 14 residues. CDR3 region: CAISRQDLDNEQFF. As DNA, the CDR3 is TGTGCCATCAGCCGGCAGGATTTGGACAATGAGCAGTTCTTC.

The V and J genes are TRBV7-2 and TRBJ2-5; 10 nucleotides match TRBD1. Germline lookup yields CDR1 SGHTA and CDR2 FQGNSA. This CDR3 is 17 amino acids long. The V and J ends lost 6 bases and 5 bases, in that order; junction bases with no gene match: 15. CDR3 in DNA: TGTGCCAGCAGTCAAGAGAAGACAGGGGGCTATGGGGAGACCCAGTACTTC. As protein: CASSQEKTGGYGETQYF. Full variable domain (rest looked up from reference TRBV7-2 and TRBJ2-5): GAGVSQSPSNKVTEKGKDVELRCDPISGHTALYWYRQSLGQGLEFLIYFQGNSAPDKSGLPSDRFSAERTGGSVSTLTIQRTQQEDSAVYLCASSQEKTGGYGETQYFGPGTRLLVL.

This clonotype was picked up a small number of times. This chain connects TRBV5-1 to TRBJ2-6; tentatively, D is TRBD1 (5 bases). Per the germline V gene, CDR1 is SGHRS and CDR2 is YFSETQ. With 4 bases removed from V and 2 bases from J, the gap between germline ends came to 10 bases. There are 15 residues in the CDR3. The CDR3 bases are TGCGCCAGCAGCCAGGGTAACACTGGGGCCAACGTCCTGACTTTC. Protein product: CASSQGNTGANVLTF.

This clonotype was counted many times. The rearrangement joins TRBV19 to TRBJ1-3; D is unclear. CDR3 length: 14 amino acids. In germline, CDR1 is LNHDA, CDR2 SQIVND (reference sequence). Trimming took off 4 bases at V and 1 base at J, with 8 bases between the two ends. CDR3 nucleotide sequence: TGTGCCAGTAGTACGACAATTTCTGGAAACACCATATATTTT. Protein product: CASSTTISGNTIYF.

This clonotype was counted between two and nine times. The CDR3, as DNA: TGCAGCGTAAACTTCCGTGGTAGCGCCAATGAGCAGTTCTTC. Encoded protein: CSVNFRGSANEQFF. The V call is TRBV29-1, the J call TRBJ2-1; D is possibly TRBD2 (5 bases). Between the trimmed V and J ends, which lost 6 bases and 6 bases, there was a span of 18 bases. The germline V gene encodes CDR1 SQVTM and CDR2 ANQGSEA. CDR3 length: 14 residues.

Only a few counts were recorded for this clonotype. The gene calls are TRBV12-3 or TRBV12-4 and TRBJ1-1, with D possibly being TRBD1 (6 bases). The CDR3 is 17 residues long. The V gene lost 6 bases and the J gene lost 0 bases, with 20 bases spanning the gap. Here the CDR3 reads CASSTKGGPGMNTEAFF. In DNA, the CDR3 is TGTGCCAGCAGCACAAAAGGGGGACCGGGAATGAACACTGAAGCTTTCTTT.